These 24 T cell receptor beta chains were sequenced from one sample in a study of identifying expanded T cells in peripheral blood. Generated by immunoSEQ multiplex PCR, the TCRdb table keeps only in-frame clones and is missing some. The sample lists 100,000 to 150,000 clones, around 84% occurring once. The sequenced sample was blood. Receptor source: a person aged 18 to 70 in good health.

CDR3 DNA sequence: TGTGCCAGCAGCTTAGAGAAGGGCTCCTACGAGCAGTACTTC. It is translated as CASSLEKGSYEQYF. The rearrangement joins TRBV7-6 to TRBJ2-7; D uncertain. The germline CDR1 and CDR2 sequences are SGHVS and FNYEAQ. V was pared by 1 base and J by 0 bases, with 7 bases between. The CDR3 is 14 amino acids.

This chain uses TRBV4-1 with TRBJ1-3, with D possibly TRBD1 on 5 matching bases. From germline, CDR1 is MGHRA and CDR2 YSYEKL. The CDR3 is 15 residues long. The germline V and J ends were trimmed by 3 bases and 0 bases, with 9 bases remaining between them. CDR3 amino acids: CASSQQGTSGNTIYF. CDR3 sequence (DNA): TGCGCCAGCAGCCAGCAGGGAACCTCTGGAAACACCATATATTTT.

The V gene is TRBV6-1, the J gene TRBJ1-2, with 7 bases identical to TRBD1. CDR1 MNHNS and CDR2 SASEGT come from the germline V gene. CDR3 size: 14 residues. The CDR3 is CASLWGQLGYGYTF. Here the CDR3 DNA reads TGTGCTAGTTTATGGGGACAGCTTGGCTATGGCTACACCTTC.

V and J are TRBV18 and TRBJ2-1; 12 bases line up with TRBD2. This CDR3 spans 17 amino acids. With V trimmed by 6 bases and J by 6 bases, 12 bases remained unmatched. The germline gives CDR1 KGHSH, CDR2 LQKENI. The CDR3 bases are TGTGCCAGCTCCCCAACATCCCCGGGACTAGCGGGCAATGAGCAGTTCTTC. It encodes CASSPTSPGLAGNEQFF.

The gene calls are TRBV30 and TRBJ2-3; TRBD2 is a possible D gene (5 bases). Germline CDR1 GTSNPN, CDR2 SVGIG (reference sequence). CDR3 size: 11 residues. The ends were cut back, 3 bases at V and 6 bases at J, with 7 bases in the middle. CDR3 nucleotide sequence: TGTGCCTGGAGAAGGGAGGATACGCAGTATTTT. Residues: CAWRREDTQYF.

V is TRBV4-2 and J is TRBJ1-2; D gene uncertain. The length of the CDR3 is 13 residues. CDR1 is LGHNA, CDR2 YNFKEQ, per germline. Deletions cut 2 bases from V and 2 bases from J, with 6 bases between. The CDR3 here is CASSQLQNYGYTF. DNA for the CDR3: TGTGCCAGCAGCCAATTACAGAACTATGGCTACACCTTC.

This chain joins TRBV5-4 and TRBJ2-7, with D maybe TRBD1 (6 bases). Germline assignment: CDR1 SGHNT and CDR2 YYREEE (reference sequence). This CDR3 contains 17 residues. The V end lost 1 base, the J end lost 1 base, and 18 bases lay between the germline ends. CDR3 bases: TGTGCCAGCAGCTTGACCCTATCAGGGGCCCTATCCTACGAGCAGTACTTC. It codes for CASSLTLSGALSYEQYF.

The chain recombines TRBV30 with TRBJ1-2; weak D call: TRBD1 (5 bases). In germline, CDR1 is GTSNPN, CDR2 SVGIG (reference sequence). Trimming removed 3 bases from V and 5 bases from J, with 16 bases in between. The CDR3 runs to 14 residues. In nucleotides, the CDR3 is TGTGCCTGGAGGGCTTGGGGGGTAGGATATGGCTACACCTTC. Translated, it gives CAWRAWGVGYGYTF.

The sample holds one count of this clone. This CDR3 reads CASSRQYLSGYTF. CDR3 bases: TGTGCCAGTTCCAGGCAATACCTATCAGGCTACACCTTC. The chain combines TRBV19 with TRBJ1-2; D not certain. This CDR3 comprises 13 residues. Trimming removed 8 bases from V and 8 bases from J, with 18 bases in between. Germline assignment: CDR1 LNHDA and CDR2 SQIVND (reference sequence).

The chain combines TRBV9 with TRBJ2-1, with TRBD1 matching over 10 bases. The CDR3 consists of 16 residues. V lost 4 bases and J lost 0; bases outside the gene matches: 4. Germline-derived CDR1 and CDR2 are SGDLS and YYNGEE. In DNA, the CDR3 is TGTGCCAGCAGCACCGGACAGGGGGGCTCCTACAATGAGCAGTTCTTC. Translating gives CASSTGQGGSYNEQFF.

The rearrangement uses TRBV6-5 and TRBJ1-2; weak D call: TRBD1 (6 bases). CDR3 length: 15 amino acids. V gave up 6 bases and J gave up 3 bases, with 17 bases separating them. The germline CDR1 and CDR2 sequences are MNHEY and SVGAGI. Here the CDR3 reads CASRPVTGTHYGYTF. Here the CDR3 DNA reads TGTGCCAGCAGACCGGTTACCGGGACACACTATGGCTACACCTTC.

In the case of this clone: Sequence at one end of the junction differs from germline and may be a read error. V is TRBV13 and J is TRBJ2-1; D is undetermined. This CDR3 comprises 13 residues. Germline CDR1 PRHDT, CDR2 FYEKMQ (reference sequence). The chain's CDR3 is CASSVGTYNEQFF. In nucleotides, the CDR3 is TGTGCCAGCAGCGTAGGGACCTACAATGAGCAGTTCTTC.

This chain links TRBV19 with TRBJ2-5; 8 positions agree with TRBD2. With V trimmed by 5 bases and J by 4 bases, 9 bases remained unmatched. Germline CDR1 and CDR2: LNHDA and SQIVND (reference sequence). The length of the CDR3 is 15 residues. The CDR3 DNA follows: TGTGCCAGTAGTTCGCCCGGGACTAGTCGAGAGACCCAGTACTTC. Protein: CASSSPGTSRETQYF.

The rearrangement links TRBV10-3 to TRBJ1-1; maybe TRBD1 (5 bases). The V and J ends lost 10 bases and 1 base respectively, with 16 bases between them. CDR1 is ENHRY and CDR2 is SYGVKD in the germline V gene. CDR3 length: 14 amino acids. Here the CDR3 DNA reads TGTGCCACCTGGGACCGGGGTTGGAACACTGAAGCTTTCTTT. Protein: CATWDRGWNTEAFF.

V usage is TRBV11-2 and J usage is TRBJ2-2; D not certain. The CDR3 covers 13 residues. The V gene's germline CDR1 is SGHAT and CDR2 FQNNGV. With 5 bases removed from V and 2 bases from J, the gap between germline ends came to 6 bases. This CDR3 reads CASSPVNTGELFF. Here the CDR3 DNA reads TGTGCCAGCAGCCCGGTAAACACCGGGGAGCTGTTTTTT. Complete variable domain (other parts from reference TRBV11-2 and TRBJ2-2): EAGVAQSPRYKIIEKRQSVAFWCNPISGHATLYWYQQILGQGPKLLIQFQNNGVVDDSQLPKDRFSAERLKGVDSTLKIQPAKLEDSAVYLCASSPVNTGELFFGEGSRLTVL.

This rearrangement joins TRBV9 to TRBJ1-2; unclear D gene. The CDR3 is 10 amino acids. Per germline, CDR1 SGDLS and CDR2 YYNGEE. V dropped 5 bases and J dropped 5 bases, with 4 bases sitting between them. CDR3 nucleotide sequence: TGTGCCAGCAGGACATATGGCTACACCTTC. Its translation: CASRTYGYTF.

The chain is built from TRBV15 and TRBJ1-4; maybe TRBD1 (6 bases). The CDR3 runs to 14 residues. The V and J ends lost 2 bases and 5 bases respectively, with 9 bases between them. CDR1 is LNHNV, CDR2 YYDKDF, per germline (reference sequence). CDR3 sequence (DNA): TGTGCCACCAGCAGAAGGGGGAGAAATGAAAAACTGTTTTTT. This codes for CATSRRGRNEKLFF.

The CDR3 sequence is CASSSYLNQPQHF. The CDR3 DNA reads TGCGCCAGCAGCTCCTATCTCAATCAGCCCCAGCATTTT. V is TRBV4-3 and J is TRBJ1-5; no definite D call. Germline assignment: CDR1 LGHNA and CDR2 YSLEER. V was shortened by 5 bases and J by 3 bases, with 8 bases between the two germline ends. The CDR3 loop spans 13 amino acids.

The rearrangement links TRBV6-5 to TRBJ1-1; D gene ambiguous. The CDR3 covers 13 residues. CDR1 and CDR2 from the germline V gene are MNHEY and SVGAGI. Trimming took off 2 bases at V and 0 bases at J, with 4 bases between the two ends. CDR3 nucleotides: TGTGCCAGCAGTTACGTGGTGAACACTGAAGCTTTCTTT. This sequence encodes CASSYVVNTEAFF.

This clone occurred once. The chain links TRBV27 to TRBJ2-7; TRBD2 matches 9 bases. The V and J ends lost 4 bases and 3 bases, in that order; junction bases with no gene match: 7. This CDR3 is 15 amino acids long. Germline loops: CDR1 MNHEY, CDR2 SMNVEV (reference sequence). The CDR3 protein is CASSSAGTSRYEQYF. In DNA, the CDR3 is TGTGCCAGCAGTTCAGCCGGGACTAGCCGCTACGAGCAGTACTTC.

The rearrangement uses TRBV19 and TRBJ2-5; TRBD2 matches 10 bases. V lost 1 base to trimming and J lost 1 base; unmatched junction nucleotides: 3. CDR3 size: 16 residues. Germline-derived CDR1 and CDR2 are LNHDA and SQIVND (reference sequence). The CDR3 region has the DNA TGTGCCAGTAGTATAGCCCTAGCGGGGGCCCAAGAGACCCAGTACTTC. Protein: CASSIALAGAQETQYF.

The V and J genes are TRBV14 and TRBJ2-7; possibly TRBD1 for D (6 bases). Germline V gives CDR1 SGHDN, CDR2 FVKESK. The CDR3 sequence is 15 residues long. Trimming stripped 4 bases from V and 6 bases from J, with 19 bases between. CDR3 sequence reads: CASSPNQGMLGEQYF. The DNA for the CDR3 is TGTGCCAGCAGCCCTAACCAGGGGATGCTCGGCGAGCAGTACTTC.

The V gene is TRBV6-1, the J gene TRBJ2-1; weak D call: TRBD2 (5 bases). CDR1 is MNHNS, CDR2 SASEGT, per germline. The CDR3 loop spans 14 amino acids. V was pared by 2 bases and J by 9 bases, with 14 bases between. The CDR3 is CASSEPGINVEQFF. In DNA form, the CDR3 reads TGTGCCAGCAGTGAACCGGGAATTAACGTTGAGCAGTTCTTC.

The V call is TRBV19, the J call TRBJ2-7; D tentatively reads TRBD1 or TRBD2 (5 bases each). Germline V CDR1 and CDR2: LNHDA, SQIVND (reference sequence). The CDR3 covers 14 residues. V was cut by 3 bases and J by 0 bases, with 9 bases left in between. The CDR3 DNA reads TGTGCCAGTAGTATTTGGGGGAGCTCCTACGAGCAGTACTTC. Translation gives CASSIWGSSYEQYF.